This T cell receptor beta chain was observed in a study of control samples from healthy donors and cancer patients. Only in-frame clones appear in the TCRdb table, and some are missing; sequencing was by immunoSEQ multiplex PCR. The table has about 160,000 clones, 95% to 96% seen once. The CDR3 length is 15 residues. Germline V lookup: CDR1 SNHLY, CDR2 FYNNEI. Trimming took 1 base from V and 6 from J; bases not matched to a gene: 4. Input material: blood. The source of this sequence is a woman under 40 in good health. The V call is TRBV2, the J call TRBJ2-3; 10 bases agree with TRBD2. This CDR3 reads CASSEGLAGVDTQYF. CDR3 DNA: TGTGCCAGCAGTGAAGGGCTAGCGGGGGTGGATACGCAGTATTTT.